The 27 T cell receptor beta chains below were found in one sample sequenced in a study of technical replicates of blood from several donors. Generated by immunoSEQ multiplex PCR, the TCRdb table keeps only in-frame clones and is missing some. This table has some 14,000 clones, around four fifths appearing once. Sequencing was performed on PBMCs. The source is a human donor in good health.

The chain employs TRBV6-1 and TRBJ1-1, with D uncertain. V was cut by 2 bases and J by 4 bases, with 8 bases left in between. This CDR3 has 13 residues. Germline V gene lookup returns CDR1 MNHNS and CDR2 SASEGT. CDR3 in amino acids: CASSEMGGTEAFF. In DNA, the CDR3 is TGTGCCAGCAGTGAAATGGGAGGCACTGAAGCTTTCTTT.

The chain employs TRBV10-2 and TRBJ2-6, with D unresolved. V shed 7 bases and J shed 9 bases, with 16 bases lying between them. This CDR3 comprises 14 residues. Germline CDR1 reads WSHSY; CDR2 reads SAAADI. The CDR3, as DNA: TGCGCCAGCAAGCTAGACCTGGCCAACAACGTCCTGACTTTC. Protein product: CASKLDLANNVLTF.

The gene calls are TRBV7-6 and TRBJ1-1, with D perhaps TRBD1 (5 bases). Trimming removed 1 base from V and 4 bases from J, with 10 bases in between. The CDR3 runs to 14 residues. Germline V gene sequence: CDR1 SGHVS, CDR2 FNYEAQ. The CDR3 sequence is CASSLGGVGTEAFF. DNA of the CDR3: TGTGCCAGCAGCTTAGGGGGGGTTGGCACTGAAGCTTTCTTT. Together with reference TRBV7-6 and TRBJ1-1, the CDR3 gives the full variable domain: GAGVSQSPRYKVTKRGQDVALRCDPISGHVSLYWYRQALGQGPEFLTYFNYEAQQDKSGLPNDRFSAERPEGSISTLTIQRTEQRDSAMYRCASSLGGVGTEAFFGQGTRLTVV.

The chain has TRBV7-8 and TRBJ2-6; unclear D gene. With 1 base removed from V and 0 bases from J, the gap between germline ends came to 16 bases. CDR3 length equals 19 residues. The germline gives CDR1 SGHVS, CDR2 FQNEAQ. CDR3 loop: CASSLVDQTDVSGANVLTF. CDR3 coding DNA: TGTGCCAGCAGCTTAGTTGACCAAACAGATGTCTCTGGGGCCAACGTCCTGACTTTC.

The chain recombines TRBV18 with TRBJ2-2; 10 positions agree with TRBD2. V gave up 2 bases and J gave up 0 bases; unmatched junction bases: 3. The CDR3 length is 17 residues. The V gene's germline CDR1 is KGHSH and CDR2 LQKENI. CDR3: CASSPASGGTNTGELFF. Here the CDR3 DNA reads TGTGCCAGCTCACCAGCTAGCGGGGGTACGAACACCGGGGAGCTGTTTTTT.

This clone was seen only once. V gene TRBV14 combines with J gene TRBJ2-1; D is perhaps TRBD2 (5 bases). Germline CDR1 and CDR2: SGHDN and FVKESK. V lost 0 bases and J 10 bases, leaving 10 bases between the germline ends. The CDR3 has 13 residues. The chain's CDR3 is CASSQDGVAEQFF. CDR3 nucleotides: TGTGCCAGCAGCCAAGATGGAGTAGCGGAGCAGTTCTTC.

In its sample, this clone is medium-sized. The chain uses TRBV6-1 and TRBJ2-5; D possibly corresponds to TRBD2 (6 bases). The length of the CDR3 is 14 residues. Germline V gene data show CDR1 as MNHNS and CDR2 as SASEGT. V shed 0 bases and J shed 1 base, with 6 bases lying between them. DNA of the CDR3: TGTGCCAGCAGTGAAGCGGGGGGCCAAGAGACCCAGTACTTC. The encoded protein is CASSEAGGQETQYF.

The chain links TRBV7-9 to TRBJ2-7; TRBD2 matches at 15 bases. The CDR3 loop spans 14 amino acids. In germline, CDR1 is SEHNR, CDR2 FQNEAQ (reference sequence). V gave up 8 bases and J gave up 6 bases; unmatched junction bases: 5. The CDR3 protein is CASGGLAGGLEQYF. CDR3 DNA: TGTGCCAGCGGAGGACTAGCGGGAGGGCTCGAGCAGTACTTC.

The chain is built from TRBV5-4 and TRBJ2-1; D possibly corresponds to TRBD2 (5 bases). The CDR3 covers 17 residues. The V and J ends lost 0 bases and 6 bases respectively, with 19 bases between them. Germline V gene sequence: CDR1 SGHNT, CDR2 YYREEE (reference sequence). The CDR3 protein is CASSLAVLVSSANEQFF. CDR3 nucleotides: TGTGCCAGCAGCTTGGCTGTACTAGTGTCGTCGGCCAATGAGCAGTTCTTC.

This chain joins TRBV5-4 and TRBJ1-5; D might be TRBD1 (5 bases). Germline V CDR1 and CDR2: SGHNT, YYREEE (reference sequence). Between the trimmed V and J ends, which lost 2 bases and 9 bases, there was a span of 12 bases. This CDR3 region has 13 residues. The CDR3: CASSLYGGTPQHF. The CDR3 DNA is TGTGCCAGCAGCTTATACGGGGGAACGCCCCAGCATTTT.

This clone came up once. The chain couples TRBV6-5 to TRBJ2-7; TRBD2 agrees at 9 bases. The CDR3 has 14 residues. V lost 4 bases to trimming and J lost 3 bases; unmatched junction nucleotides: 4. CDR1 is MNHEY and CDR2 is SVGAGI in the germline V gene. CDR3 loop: CASSSASGNYEQYF. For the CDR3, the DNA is TGTGCCAGCAGTTCGGCTAGCGGGAACTACGAGCAGTACTTC.

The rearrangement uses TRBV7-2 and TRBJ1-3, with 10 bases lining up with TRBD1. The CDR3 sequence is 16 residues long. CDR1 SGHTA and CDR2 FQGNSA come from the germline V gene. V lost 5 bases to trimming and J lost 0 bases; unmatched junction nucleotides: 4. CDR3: CASSMWDRGSGNTIYF. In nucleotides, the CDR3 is TGTGCCAGCAGCATGTGGGACAGGGGCTCTGGAAACACCATATATTTT.

For the CDR3, the DNA is TGTGCCAGCAGTGCGGTTACAGGCAATCAGCCCCAGCATTTT. Residues: CASSAVTGNQPQHF. This sequence joins TRBV2 and TRBJ1-5; the D is unclear. The germline CDR1 and CDR2 sequences are SNHLY and FYNNEI. With 4 bases removed from V and 2 bases from J, the gap between germline ends came to 9 bases. This CDR3 region has 14 residues.

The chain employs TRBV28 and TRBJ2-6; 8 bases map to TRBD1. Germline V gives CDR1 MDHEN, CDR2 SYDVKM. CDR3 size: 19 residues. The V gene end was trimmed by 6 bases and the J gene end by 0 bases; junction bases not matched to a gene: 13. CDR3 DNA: TGTGCCAGCAGACGCCGGCGGACAGGGATTTTCTCTGGGGCCAACGTCCTGACTTTC. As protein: CASRRRRTGIFSGANVLTF. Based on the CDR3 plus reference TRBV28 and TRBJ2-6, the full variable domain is DVKVTQSSRYLVKRTGEKVFLECVQDMDHENMFWYRQDPGLGLRLIYFSYDVKMKEKGDIPEGYSVSREKKERFSLILESASTNQTSMYLCASRRRRTGIFSGANVLTFGAGSRLTVL.

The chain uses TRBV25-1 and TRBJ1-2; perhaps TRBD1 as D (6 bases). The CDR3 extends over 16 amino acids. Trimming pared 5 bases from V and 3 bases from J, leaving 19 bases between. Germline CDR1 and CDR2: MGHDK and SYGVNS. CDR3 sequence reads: CASSTWEGGEDYGYTF. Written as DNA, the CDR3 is TGTGCCAGCAGTACCTGGGAGGGGGGCGAGGACTATGGCTACACCTTC.

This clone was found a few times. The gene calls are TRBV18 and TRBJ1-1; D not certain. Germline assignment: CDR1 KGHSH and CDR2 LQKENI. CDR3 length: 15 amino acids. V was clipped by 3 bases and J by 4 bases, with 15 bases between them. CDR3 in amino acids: CASSPDEGWGTEAFF. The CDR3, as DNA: TGTGCCAGCTCACCGGACGAGGGATGGGGCACTGAAGCTTTCTTT.

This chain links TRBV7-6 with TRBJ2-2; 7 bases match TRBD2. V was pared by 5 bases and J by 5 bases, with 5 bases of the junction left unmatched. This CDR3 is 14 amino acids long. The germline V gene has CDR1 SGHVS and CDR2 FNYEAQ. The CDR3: CASSALGGTGELFF. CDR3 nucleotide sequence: TGTGCCAGCAGCGCGTTGGGGGGGACCGGGGAGCTGTTTTTT.

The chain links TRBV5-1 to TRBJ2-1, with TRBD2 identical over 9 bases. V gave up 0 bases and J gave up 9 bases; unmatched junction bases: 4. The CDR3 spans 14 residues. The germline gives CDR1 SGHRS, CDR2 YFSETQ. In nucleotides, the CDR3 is TGCGCCAGCAGCTTGGGGGTAGCGGGAGTTGAGCAGTTCTTC. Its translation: CASSLGVAGVEQFF.

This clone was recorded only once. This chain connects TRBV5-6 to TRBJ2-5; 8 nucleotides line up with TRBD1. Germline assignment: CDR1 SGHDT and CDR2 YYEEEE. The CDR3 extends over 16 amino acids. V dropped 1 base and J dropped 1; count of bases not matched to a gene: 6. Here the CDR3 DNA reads TGTGCCAGCAGCTTGCGGACAGGGTCTGCCCAAGAGACCCAGTACTTC. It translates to CASSLRTGSAQETQYF.

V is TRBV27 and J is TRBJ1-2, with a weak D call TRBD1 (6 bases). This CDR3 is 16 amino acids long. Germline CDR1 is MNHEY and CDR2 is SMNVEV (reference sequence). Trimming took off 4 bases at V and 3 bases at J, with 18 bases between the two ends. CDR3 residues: CASSSYRQASYYGYTF. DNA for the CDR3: TGTGCCAGCAGTTCCTATAGACAGGCGAGTTACTATGGCTACACCTTC.

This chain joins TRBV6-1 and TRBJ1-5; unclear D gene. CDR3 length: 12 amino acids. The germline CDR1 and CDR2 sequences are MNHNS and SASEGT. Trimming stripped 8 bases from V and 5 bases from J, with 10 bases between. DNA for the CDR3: TGTGCCAGCTCCCTGGGCGATCAGCCCCAGCATTTT. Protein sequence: CASSLGDQPQHF.

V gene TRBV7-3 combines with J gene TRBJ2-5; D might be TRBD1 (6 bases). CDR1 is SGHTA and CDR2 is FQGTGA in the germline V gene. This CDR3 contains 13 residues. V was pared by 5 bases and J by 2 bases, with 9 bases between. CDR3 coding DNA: TGTGCCAGCAGCCCCGGACAGCAAGAGACCCAGTACTTC. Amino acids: CASSPGQQETQYF.

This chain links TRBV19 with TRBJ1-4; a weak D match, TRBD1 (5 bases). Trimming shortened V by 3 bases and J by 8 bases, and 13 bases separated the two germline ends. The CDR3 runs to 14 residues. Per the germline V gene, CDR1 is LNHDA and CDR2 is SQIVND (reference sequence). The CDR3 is CASSISQDWEKLFF. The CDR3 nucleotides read TGTGCCAGTAGTATCTCACAGGATTGGGAAAAACTGTTTTTT.

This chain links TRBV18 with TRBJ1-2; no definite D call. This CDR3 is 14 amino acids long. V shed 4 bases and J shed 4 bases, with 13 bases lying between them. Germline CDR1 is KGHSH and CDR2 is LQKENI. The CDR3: CASSLREGSYGYTF. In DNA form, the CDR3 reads TGTGCCAGCTCACTCCGGGAGGGCAGCTATGGCTACACCTTC.

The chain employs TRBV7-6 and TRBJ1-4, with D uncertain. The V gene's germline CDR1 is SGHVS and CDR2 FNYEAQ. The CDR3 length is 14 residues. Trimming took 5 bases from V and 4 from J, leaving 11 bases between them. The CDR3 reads CASSLGRDNEKLFF. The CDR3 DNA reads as TGTGCCAGCAGCCTGGGGAGGGATAATGAAAAACTGTTTTTT.

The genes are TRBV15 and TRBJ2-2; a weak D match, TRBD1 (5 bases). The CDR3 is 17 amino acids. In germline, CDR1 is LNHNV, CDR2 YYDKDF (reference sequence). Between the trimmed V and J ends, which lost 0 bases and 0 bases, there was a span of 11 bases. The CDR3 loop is CATSRDPDSPNTGELFF. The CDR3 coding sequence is TGTGCCACCAGCAGAGACCCCGACAGCCCGAACACCGGGGAGCTGTTTTTT.

The CDR3 is CASSLSLNTEAFF. CDR3 DNA sequence: TGTGCCAGCAGCTTATCGTTGAACACTGAAGCTTTCTTT. The J gene is TRBJ1-1, the V gene TRBV7-3; D unclear. Looked up from germline, CDR1 is SGHTA and CDR2 is FQGTGA. Trimming stripped 2 bases from V and 0 bases from J, with 4 bases between. The length of the CDR3 is 13 residues.